This TCR beta chain comes out of a study of cytomegalovirus exposure and HLA in healthy donors (dated by TCRdb to the late 2010s). For the wider study: In an earlier analysis of 450 to 750 of the donors, about 270 Gb of sequence data and 90 million to 120 million unique TCR beta sequences from 180 million or so T cells were reported. Approximately 300 gigabases of sequencing data and around 80 million unique TCR sequences made up an early release that covered approximately 650 HLA-typed donors. Of the 398 genotyped donors, approximately 80% fell in the genetic ancestry cluster associated with self-reported Caucasian donors. The study aimed to test whether cataloging public T cell receptors could reveal signatures of past pathogen exposure. Using immunosequencing, the study profiled T cell repertoires from around 670 subjects and related those repertoires to cytomegalovirus serostatus. Along with the roughly 670-subject first cohort, a separate validation cohort of approximately 110 different subjects was used. To predict cytomegalovirus infection status, the study brought together high-throughput TCR immunosequencing, statistical association of individual TCRs with disease status, and machine learning. In a later analysis, previously published TCR beta repertoires from hundreds of donors were re-analyzed and high-resolution HLA genotyping was added so that TCR occurrence patterns could be studied. Rather than drawing on any new phenotypic data, the later analysis identified candidate immune exposures from TCR beta sequences and the way those sequences occurred across donors. An earlier analysis of about 620 of the donors applied high-throughput TCR beta sequencing to assess whether each TCR beta V gene segment acted as functional or pseudogenic. Donor age, sex, ethnicity and CMV serostatus were collected together with the repertoire data. A later genetic analysis took genome-wide SNP genotypes for about three fifths of the 666 donors and used that subset as a discovery cohort. Every repertoire in the discovery cohort had been generated on one and the same sequencing platform. HLA typing included class I and class II loci at four-digit resolution. Typing coverage differed by locus: A, B, C, DRB1 and DQB1 were typed in about 620-640 donors, DQA1 in 500 to 550, DPA1 in around 610, and DPB1 in just under 480. Roughly 5 DR-DQ haplotypes were treated as single units for association and clustering because of strong linkage in the cohort. Among 350 to 400 genotyped donors of the cohort, an average of 235,054 unique TCR beta nucleotide sequences were sequenced per donor, around 18% of them non-productive.

The cohort consisted of 670 or so healthy bone marrow donors. At the time of sampling, all cohort members were nominally healthy, though unrecorded immune exposures were likely present. The donor tested CMV seropositive and was one of the 289 seropositive cohort members. A peripheral blood sample was collected from each donor, and TCR beta sequencing was performed on peripheral blood mononuclear cells. Genomic DNA extraction from the blood cell samples was performed with the Qiagen DNeasy Blood Extraction Kit. Library preparation employed the immunoSEQ multiplex PCR assay. The multiplex PCR relied on a mix of 60 forward primers for TCR Vbeta segments and 13 reverse primers for TCR Jbeta segments. Amplification of the CDR3 region of rearranged TCR beta genes was performed with a multiplex PCR assay on genomic DNA. On the Illumina HiSeq System, the amplified TCR beta libraries were sequenced as 87-base-pair reads. As for how the authors treated the data: In a later analysis, tens of millions of unique TCR beta chains were counted across the 500 to 850 repertoires, and approximately 11 million of these chains were shared by at least two donors. A nearest-neighbor algorithm error-corrected the raw reads and collapsed the reads into unique sequences, merging closely related sequences to remove PCR and sequencing errors. To assign V, D and J gene segments, CDR3 sequences were aligned to IMGT reference sequences. For a sequence to be retained, a match of at least six nucleotides was required to both a V gene segment and a J gene segment. Rearrangements were classified as productive when the CDR3 lacked stop codons and remained in frame with V and J, and all other rearrangements were classified as non-productive. CDR3 was defined according to IMGT convention as the region running from the second conserved V-encoded cysteine to the conserved J-encoded phenylalanine. In an earlier analysis of roughly 580 of the donors, sequences lacking an unambiguous match to a single V gene segment were excluded. An earlier analysis of 500 to 600 of the donors classified V segments as functional when productive rearrangements were above 56.7% and as segregating when the standard deviation between donors was above 5%. A statistical classification framework was built for diagnosing cytomegalovirus status from the catalog of TCR beta chain sequences. In a later analysis, TCR nucleotide sequences were compared against IMGT/GENE-DB human TR gene sequences so that V and J genes could be assigned. The TCRdist pipeline was used in a later analysis to assign CDR3 sequences and most-parsimonious VDJ recombination scenarios. In a later analysis, each TCR beta chain was defined by its CDR3 amino acid sequence together with its V-gene family, and reads without a unique V-gene family were excluded. As a way to deal with suspected cross-contamination and a sequencing artifact, a later analysis dropped roughly 600 nucleotide sequences that were highly shared and had low generation probability. In a later analysis, a clonal expansion index for each public chain was calculated from normalized within-repertoire ranks of inferred template counts. A later analysis computed generation probabilities with a VDJ recombination model fitted to out-of-frame rearrangements, and checked the results against IGoR. Hypergeometric tests were used in a later analysis to score TCR-TCR, TCR-HLA and TCR-CMV co-occurrence, with a repertoire-size bias correction applied to the TCR pairs. To estimate false discovery rates, a later analysis permuted the HLA or CMV assignments 20 times. In a later analysis, co-occurring TCRs were grouped using DBSCAN, with TCRdist sequence similarity added in when clustering inside HLA-allele-positive subsets. Co-occurrence clustering excluded repertoires with fewer than 30,000 or more than 120,000 public chains, plus five with anomalous nucleotide sharing. The immuneACCESS repertoire file appears here via TCRdb, limited to in-frame rearrangements. These files lack a portion of the clones; in checked studies, under half of the deficit traces to unresolved V genes, and the cause of the others is not known. The DNA gave D and trimming, while V, J and clone size come from that table. Counted in this sample were some 100,000 clones; about 80% of them appeared once. The ten top clones hold about 7.7% of the sample.

General study outcomes and caveats: The earlier analysis of nearly 600 of the donors excluded some 15 rarely observed V segments, including chromosome 9 orphons, because counts were too low. A later analysis found that TCR association rates varied across HLA loci, with DRB1 alleles showing the most associated TCRs and HLA-C alleles the fewest. In a later analysis, several top co-occurrence clusters were reported to appear linked to parvovirus B19, influenza, CMV and Epstein-Barr virus. A later genetic analysis reported fewer N-insertions in productive TCRs among donors in an Asian-associated ancestry cluster than the approximately 670-donor mean. In a later analysis, some 18,000 TCR beta sequences were associated with specific HLA alleles at a false discovery rate of 0.05. A cluster of highly shared sequence variants was judged likely to represent a technical artifact of the sequencing pipeline. This cohort had only TCR beta chains sequenced, and the lack of alpha or paired-chain data limited which features could be detected. The study listed 150 to 200 TCR beta chains as associated with cytomegalovirus. An association between a missense DCLRE1C variant and V-gene and J-gene trimming of TCR beta chains was found in a later genetic analysis and replicated in an independent cohort. For the cohort, immune exposure information was limited to CMV serostatus. The classifier was reported to diagnose cytomegalovirus status with high specificity and sensitivity in both the original cohort and the validation cohort. Assigning TCR associations to individual alleles was difficult when HLA alleles, especially DR and DQ, strongly co-occurred. Because some donors lacked HLA typing at each locus, the association tests relied only on the typed subset. In vitro tests confirmed that a few of the cytomegalovirus-associated TCR beta chains recognize cytomegalovirus antigens. Roughly uniform sequencing depth across donors was assumed in presence/absence analyses, although this assumption may not hold. In a later analysis, HLA-associated TCR beta chains were found to be more clonally expanded and to have lower generation probabilities than equally common non-associated chains. Linkage disequilibrium might explain the correlated functional status among segregating V segments, but an unknown experimental factor could not be excluded. A further reported finding was that TCR beta sequences accurately predicted the HLA-A and HLA-B alleles for most subjects in the first cohort. Most CMV-associated TCR beta chains appeared to be HLA-restricted in a later analysis, and the HLA associations seemed to be driven largely by CMV exposure. Most TCR sequences were seen in very few donors, while some public TCRs were found in many individuals. In an earlier analysis of some 640 of the donors, most TCR beta V segments were observed in productive rearrangements about 87% or about 30% of the time, broadly matching IMGT annotations. It was suggested by the authors that the approach could potentially be generalized to other disease states and immunological phenotypes.

In regard to this clone: Which antigen it targets is not known. No base qualities exist here, and no much larger clone lies one base off it.

The sequenced sample consisted of PBMCs. The receptor was derived from a woman aged 45-60 years in good health and CMV-seropositive.

DNA sequence: TGTGCCAGCAGCTCCGGGACAGGGCTTGGGGAGACCCAGTACTTC. This gives the protein CASSSGTGLGETQYF. The chain was built from TRBV5-4 and TRBJ2-5; the central 9 bases match TRBD1. The CDR3 sequence holds 15 residues, the cysteine and phenylalanine included. Solely the CDR3 DNA is kept, with 45 bases framed from the first base. The germline V gene (reference sequence) sets CDR1 to SGHNT and CDR2 to YYREEE. The germline V and J ends show losses of 3 bases and 5 bases respectively, and no gene match explains 8 bases of the junction.